Listed here are 23 T cell receptor beta chains from one sample, sequenced in a study of T cells in Graves' hyperthyroidism and ophthalmopathy. The investigators amplified TCR beta CDR3 regions from RNA transcripts. HTBI primers were employed in a first-round RT-PCR of the TCR CDR3. TCRdb processed the multiplex PCR reads anew with MiXCR; each CDR3 protein has one entry. The sample holds 400,000 to 600,000 distinct CDR3 sequences; about 16% are singletons and the top ten take about 31%. Sequenced input: blood. These receptors were taken from a woman in her twenties or thirties with Graves' ophthalmopathy.

In its sample, this clonotype was seen many times. The chain uses TRBV18 and TRBJ2-7; D is tentatively TRBD1 or TRBD2 (5 bases each). From germline, CDR1 is KGHSH and CDR2 LQKENI. V dropped 8 bases and J dropped 5 bases, with 13 bases sitting between them. The CDR3 consists of 12 residues. The CDR3 DNA sequence: TGTGCCAGCAGCCCGGGACGGGACGAGCAGTACTTC. Its protein is CASSPGRDEQYF.

The chain couples TRBV28 to TRBJ2-1; perhaps TRBD2 as D (6 bases). The CDR3 is made up of 13 amino acids. Germline values: CDR1 MDHEN, CDR2 SYDVKM. V lost 6 bases, J lost 7 bases, and 13 bases lay in between. CDR3 sequence (DNA): TGTGCCAGCAGCGCGGGAATAGGTAATGAGCAGTTCTTC. Translating it yields CASSAGIGNEQFF.

The chain combines TRBV29-1 with TRBJ1-1, with 8 nucleotides matching TRBD1. This CDR3 spans 12 amino acids. V was pared by 7 bases and J by 1 base, with 2 bases of the junction left unmatched. The germline CDR1 and CDR2 sequences are SQVTM and ANQGSEA. The CDR3 sequence is CSAQGANTEAFF. The CDR3 DNA follows: TGCAGCGCTCAGGGGGCGAACACTGAAGCTTTCTTT.

V and J are TRBV7-9 and TRBJ1-5, with D perhaps matching TRBD1 (5 bases). Between the trimmed V and J ends, which lost 2 bases and 0 bases, there was a span of 11 bases. This CDR3 region has 16 residues. CDR1 SEHNR and CDR2 FQNEAQ come from the germline V gene (reference sequence). Here the CDR3 reads CASSLSGTYSNQPQHF. For the CDR3, the DNA is TGTGCCAGCAGCTTATCAGGGACTTATAGCAATCAGCCCCAGCATTTT.

This clonotype came up a few times. The chain recombines TRBV7-9 with TRBJ2-7, with D tentatively TRBD1 (6 bases). CDR1 is SEHNR, CDR2 FQNEAQ, per germline (reference sequence). CDR3 length equals 15 residues. V gave up 2 bases and J gave up 4 bases, with 15 bases separating them. CDR3 DNA sequence: TGTGCCAGCAGCTTATCACGGGACATAAATTACGAGCAGTACTTC. Translation: CASSLSRDINYEQYF.

The V call is TRBV19, the J call TRBJ1-1, with D hard to call. From germline, CDR1 is LNHDA and CDR2 SQIVND (reference sequence). The CDR3 consists of 12 residues. V gave up 6 bases and J gave up 1 base, with 6 bases separating them. DNA of the CDR3: TGTGCCAGTAGGGACGGGAACACTGAAGCTTTCTTT. This translates into CASRDGNTEAFF. Based on the CDR3 plus reference TRBV19 and TRBJ1-1, the full variable domain is DGGITQSPKYLFRKEGQNVTLSCEQNLNHDAMYWYRQDPGQGLRLIYYSQIVNDFQKGDIAEGYSVSREKKESFPLTVTSAQKNPTAFYLCASRDGNTEAFFGQGTRLTVV.

This clonotype was found many times. The chain recombines TRBV3-1 with TRBJ2-3; TRBD2 agrees at 10 bases. V lost 0 bases and J lost 2; bases outside the gene matches: 11. CDR3 size: 19 residues. Germline CDR1 LGHDT, CDR2 YNNKEL (reference sequence). DNA of the CDR3: TGTGCCAGCAGCCAAGATTGGGGAGTAGGGACTAGCGACACAGATACGCAGTATTTT. This gives the protein CASSQDWGVGTSDTDTQYF.

This clonotype was recorded at least ten times. J is TRBJ2-5 and V is TRBV5-5; no reliable D call. CDR3 size: 14 residues. Trimming pared 0 bases from V and 2 bases from J, leaving 8 bases between. Germline-derived CDR1 and CDR2 are SGHKS and YYEKEE (reference sequence). The CDR3 nucleotides are TGTGCCAGCAGCTTGGTCCAGCTTCAAGAGACCCAGTACTTC. It encodes CASSLVQLQETQYF.

This clonotype occurred many times. J is TRBJ2-1 and V is TRBV28; no firm D call. Looked up from germline, CDR1 is MDHEN and CDR2 is SYDVKM. The CDR3 covers 14 residues. With 5 bases removed from V and 5 bases from J, the gap between germline ends came to 13 bases. The CDR3 sequence: CASSPETLNNEQFF. CDR3 in DNA: TGTGCCAGCAGTCCTGAGACTCTTAACAATGAGCAGTTCTTC.

The chain is built from TRBV6-5 and TRBJ1-4; D is unclear. This CDR3 spans 16 amino acids. V was cut by 4 bases and J by 0 bases, with 12 bases left in between. Germline assignment: CDR1 MNHEY and CDR2 SVGAGI. Written as DNA, the CDR3 is TGTGCCAGCAGTTCCCCACGCCACGCAACTAATGAAAAACTGTTTTTT. Protein: CASSSPRHATNEKLFF.

Many counts were recorded for this clonotype. This chain links TRBV5-1 with TRBJ1-4; maybe TRBD1 (6 bases). Germline lookup yields CDR1 SGHRS and CDR2 YFSETQ. The CDR3 totals 15 residues. V was clipped by 0 bases and J by 7 bases, with 13 bases between them. The CDR3 region is CASSLVQGRVEKLFF. The CDR3 DNA follows: TGCGCCAGCAGCTTGGTACAGGGACGGGTTGAAAAACTGTTTTTT.

This clonotype was recorded a few times. The chain joins TRBV6-2 or TRBV6-3 to TRBJ2-3; 9 bases map to TRBD2. In germline, CDR1 is MNHEY, CDR2 SVGEGT. The V and J ends lost 4 bases and 5 bases, in that order; junction bases with no gene match: 4. The CDR3 sequence is 14 residues long. As DNA, the CDR3 is TGTGCCAGCAGTTTTCTAGCGGGAAGAGATACGCAGTATTTT. Amino acid sequence: CASSFLAGRDTQYF.

The CDR3 nucleotides are TGTGCCAGCAGTTTAGCGGTGGGGACAGGGGTAAATTCACCCCTCCACTTT. Translated: CASSLAVGTGVNSPLHF. This chain links TRBV12-3 or TRBV12-4 with TRBJ1-6; 10 bases match TRBD1. CDR3 length: 17 amino acids. Trimming removed 0 bases from V and 7 bases from J; junction bases left unmatched: 6.

The chain uses TRBV30 and TRBJ2-2, with 8 bases fitting TRBD2. The CDR3 is 14 residues long. The J segment lost 4 bases and the V segment lost 3 bases, leaving 4 bases of the junction unmatched. Germline CDR1 is GTSNPN and CDR2 is SVGIG (reference sequence). The CDR3 nucleotides are TGTGCCTGGAGGCGGGGGGTGGGCACCGGGGAGCTGTTTTTT. Its translation: CAWRRGVGTGELFF.

This chain connects TRBV29-1 to TRBJ1-3, with 7 bases identical to TRBD1. Germline CDR1 reads SQVTM; CDR2 reads ANQGSEA. CDR3 length equals 14 residues. J was trimmed by 2 bases and V by 4 bases; bases with no gene match: 5. CDR3 residues: CSVAEGATGNTIYF. As DNA, the CDR3 is TGCAGCGTTGCGGAGGGGGCAACTGGAAACACCATATATTTT.

This clonotype was counted at least ten times. J is TRBJ2-1 and V is TRBV7-2, with 7 bases identical to TRBD2. Germline CDR1 and CDR2: SGHTA and FQGNSA. The trim removed 5 bases at V and 5 bases at J, leaving 6 bases unmatched. This CDR3 comprises 14 residues. CDR3 region: CASSPRTSNNEQFF. Here the CDR3 DNA reads TGTGCCAGCAGCCCGAGGACTAGTAACAATGAGCAGTTCTTC.

The table lists this clonotype with many counts. The V and J genes are TRBV7-2 and TRBJ2-3; D may be TRBD2 (6 bases). The V end was cut by 1 base, the J end by 3 bases, with 11 bases between. The CDR3 covers 15 residues. Germline V gene lookup returns CDR1 SGHTA and CDR2 FQGNSA. The CDR3 loop reads CASSLVAVVTDTQYF. In DNA, the CDR3 is TGTGCCAGCAGCTTAGTAGCGGTCGTAACAGATACGCAGTATTTT.

The chain combines TRBV15 with TRBJ2-7; tentatively, D is TRBD1 (6 bases). The CDR3 consists of 13 residues. Germline V gives CDR1 LNHNV, CDR2 YYDKDF (reference sequence). V was pared by 1 base and J by 5 bases, with 9 bases between. CDR3 amino acids: CATSRGSGDEQYF. CDR3 nucleotide sequence: TGTGCCACCAGCAGAGGTTCAGGGGACGAGCAGTACTTC.

This clonotype occurred a few times. This chain connects TRBV24-1 to TRBJ2-1; D remains ambiguous. The CDR3 spans 11 residues. Germline V gives CDR1 KGHDR, CDR2 SFDVKD. Deletions cut 1 base from V and 12 bases from J, with 6 bases between. CDR3 DNA sequence: TGTGCCACCAGTGATTTCAAGGGGCAGTTCTTC. Translating it yields CATSDFKGQFF.

In its sample, this clonotype was seen many times. V gene TRBV10-3 combines with J gene TRBJ2-1; D is unresolved. Trimming shortened V by 0 bases and J by 5 bases, and 11 bases separated the two germline ends. This CDR3 is built from 15 residues. Germline-derived CDR1 and CDR2 are ENHRY and SYGVKD. This chain's CDR3 is CAISESGGGHNEQFF. The CDR3 DNA follows: TGTGCCATCAGTGAGTCGGGTGGCGGCCACAATGAGCAGTTCTTC.

V usage is TRBV20-1 and J usage is TRBJ1-4; D gene unclear. CDR3 length: 12 residues. The V end was cut by 4 bases, the J end by 8 bases, with 11 bases between. Germline loops: CDR1 DFQATT, CDR2 SNEGSKA (reference sequence). The CDR3 bases are TGCAGTGCTAAGGTGTTTGCCGAAAAACTGTTTTTT. This sequence encodes CSAKVFAEKLFF.

As to this clonotype: Given a much more abundant clone one base away, this may be a read error. The chain uses TRBV20-1 and TRBJ2-5; D is undetermined. The V gene's germline CDR1 is DFQATT and CDR2 SNEGSKA (reference sequence). The CDR3 covers 12 residues. The CDR3 sequence is CSAIVNKETRYF. The DNA of the CDR3 is TGCAGTGCTATCGTAAATAAAGAGACCCGGTACTTC.

This clonotype came up a few times. This chain uses TRBV5-8 with TRBJ2-1; 16 nucleotides align to TRBD2. V dropped 4 bases and J dropped 3; count of bases not matched to a gene: 13. This CDR3 has 20 amino acids. The germline V gene has CDR1 SGHTS and CDR2 YDEGEE. Here the CDR3 reads CASSTSGLAGGQLRYNEQFF. CDR3 in DNA: TGTGCCAGCAGCACTTCGGGACTAGCGGGAGGGCAGTTACGCTACAATGAGCAGTTCTTC.